The 13 T cell receptor beta chains reported below all come from one sample, sequenced in a study of cytomegalovirus exposure and HLA in healthy donors (dated by TCRdb to 2016 to 2017). The protocol used for the library was the immunoSEQ multiplex PCR assay. For the multiplex PCR, a mixture combining 60 forward primers for TCR Vbeta segments and 13 reverse primers for TCR Jbeta segments was used. What TCRdb holds here is the immuneACCESS table cut down to in-frame rearrangements. Part of the clones is not present; checked against another copy, under half of the missing clones reflect an unresolved V gene, and the others are unexplained. In this sample the table shows 250,000 to 350,000 clones, around 90% of which occur a single time. Of the sample, about 2% is held by the ten largest clones. Sequenced input: PBMCs. Receptors were obtained from a woman between 18 and 30 years old in good health and CMV-seronegative.

The gene calls are TRBV10-3 and TRBJ1-6; D is perhaps TRBD1 (6 bases). Trimming pared 6 bases from V and 4 bases from J, leaving 16 bases between. Germline V gene lookup returns CDR1 ENHRY and CDR2 SYGVKD. This CDR3 has 16 amino acids. Here the CDR3 reads CAISRQASSYNSPLHF. The CDR3 nucleotides are TGTGCCATCAGCCGACAGGCTTCCTCTTATAATTCACCCCTCCACTTT.

The genes are TRBV11-3 and TRBJ1-1; D is unresolved. CDR1 SGHNT and CDR2 YENEEA come from the germline V gene. The ends were cut back, 5 bases at V and 10 bases at J, with 20 bases in the middle. CDR3 size: 14 residues. This chain's CDR3 is CASSPPEEGLRAFF. For the CDR3, the DNA is TGTGCCAGCAGCCCGCCGGAGGAAGGGTTAAGAGCTTTCTTT.

The chain carries TRBV9 and TRBJ1-6, with D perhaps TRBD1 (6 bases). Germline CDR1 SGDLS, CDR2 YYNGEE. There are 15 residues in the CDR3. Trimming shortened V by 0 bases and J by 6 bases, and 10 bases separated the two germline ends. The CDR3 region has the DNA TGTGCCAGCAGCGTAGGAGGGGGAAGTAATTCACCCCTCCACTTT. It codes for CASSVGGGSNSPLHF.

The chain recombines TRBV7-3 with TRBJ2-7; TRBD2 might be the D (7 bases). The CDR3 extends over 15 amino acids. Trimming took off 6 bases at V and 4 bases at J, with 19 bases between the two ends. Germline V lookup: CDR1 SGHTA, CDR2 FQGTGA. In DNA, the CDR3 is TGTGCCAGCAGTAAACATGGGGGGGGCCAGTACGAGCAGTACTTC. This translates into CASSKHGGGQYEQYF.

The rearrangement uses TRBV9 and TRBJ1-5; D uncertain. Trimming removed 0 bases at V and 4 bases at J, with 11 bases between. The CDR3 loop spans 15 amino acids. Germline CDR1 is SGDLS and CDR2 is YYNGEE. The CDR3 DNA follows: TGTGCCAGCAGCGTAGGCGGGAAGGGAAATCAGCCCCAGCATTTT. Encoded protein: CASSVGGKGNQPQHF.

In its sample, this clone was seen a few times. The J gene is TRBJ2-5, the V gene TRBV27; the D gene is possibly TRBD2 (6 bases). Trimming took 3 bases from V and 5 from J, leaving 16 bases between them. The CDR3 runs to 15 residues. CDR1 and CDR2 from the germline V gene are MNHEY and SMNVEV (reference sequence). In DNA, the CDR3 is TGTGCCAGCAGTTTCGGTGGGACGGGAGTGGAGACCCAGTACTTC. It translates to CASSFGGTGVETQYF.

The chain links TRBV18 to TRBJ1-1; 7 bases fit TRBD1. Germline CDR1 and CDR2: KGHSH and LQKENI. The CDR3 sequence is 15 residues long. V was clipped by 2 bases and J by 2 bases; unmatched bases: 5. CDR3 nucleotide sequence: TGTGCCAGCTCACCATCCGGGACAGCCAACACTGAAGCTTTCTTT. Its protein is CASSPSGTANTEAFF.

The chain links TRBV7-3 to TRBJ2-1; TRBD2 is a possible D gene (5 bases). CDR3 length equals 18 residues. Germline V gene data show CDR1 as SGHTA and CDR2 as FQGTGA. The ends were cut back, 1 base at V and 6 bases at J, with 22 bases in the middle. The CDR3 loop is CASSLKAPFSAGGNEQFF. The CDR3 region has the DNA TGTGCCAGCAGCTTAAAAGCCCCTTTCTCGGCGGGTGGCAATGAGCAGTTCTTC.

This clone came up once. This chain uses TRBV2 with TRBJ1-1; 10 bases agree with TRBD1. The junction had 5 bases not matched to a gene; V was cut back by 6 bases and J by 4 bases. Germline V gene data show CDR1 as SNHLY and CDR2 as FYNNEI. The CDR3 runs 14 residues. Here the CDR3 DNA reads TGTGCCAGCAGCTTCCGGACAGGGGGCACTGAAGCTTTCTTT. Residues: CASSFRTGGTEAFF.

The rearrangement joins TRBV5-1 to TRBJ2-5; TRBD2 agrees at 10 bases. Losses at the gene ends were 4 bases for V and 3 bases for J; bases not matched to a gene: 9. Germline CDR1 reads SGHRS; CDR2 reads YFSETQ. This CDR3 is 16 amino acids long. As DNA, the CDR3 is TGCGCCAGCAGCCCTCTGACCGGGACTAGCGAAGAGACCCAGTACTTC. It yields the protein CASSPLTGTSEETQYF.

The rearrangement joins TRBV30 to TRBJ1-1; D possibly corresponds to TRBD1 (5 bases). Germline lookup yields CDR1 GTSNPN and CDR2 SVGIG (reference sequence). The CDR3 is made up of 14 amino acids. Trimming removed 6 bases from V and 1 base from J, with 15 bases in between. The chain's CDR3 is CACHHRRTNTEAFF. CDR3 nucleotides: TGTGCCTGCCACCACAGGCGAACGAACACTGAAGCTTTCTTT.

The rearrangement joins TRBV19 to TRBJ2-5, with D unclear. This CDR3 is 13 amino acids long. CDR1 is LNHDA and CDR2 is SQIVND in the germline V gene (reference sequence). Trimming shortened V by 4 bases and J by 1 base, and 7 bases separated the two germline ends. The CDR3 DNA reads TGTGCCAGTAGTACGGGTCCCCAAGAGACCCAGTACTTC. Its protein is CASSTGPQETQYF.

The CDR3 loop reads CASSHGDRDSPLHF. As DNA, the CDR3 is TGTGCCAGCAGCCACGGGGACAGGGATTCACCCCTCCACTTT. The V gene is TRBV7-6, the J gene TRBJ1-6; 9 nucleotides line up with TRBD1. The CDR3 is made up of 14 amino acids. Unmatched junction bases numbered 4, after V lost 5 bases and J lost 8 bases. Germline CDR1 is SGHVS and CDR2 is FNYEAQ.